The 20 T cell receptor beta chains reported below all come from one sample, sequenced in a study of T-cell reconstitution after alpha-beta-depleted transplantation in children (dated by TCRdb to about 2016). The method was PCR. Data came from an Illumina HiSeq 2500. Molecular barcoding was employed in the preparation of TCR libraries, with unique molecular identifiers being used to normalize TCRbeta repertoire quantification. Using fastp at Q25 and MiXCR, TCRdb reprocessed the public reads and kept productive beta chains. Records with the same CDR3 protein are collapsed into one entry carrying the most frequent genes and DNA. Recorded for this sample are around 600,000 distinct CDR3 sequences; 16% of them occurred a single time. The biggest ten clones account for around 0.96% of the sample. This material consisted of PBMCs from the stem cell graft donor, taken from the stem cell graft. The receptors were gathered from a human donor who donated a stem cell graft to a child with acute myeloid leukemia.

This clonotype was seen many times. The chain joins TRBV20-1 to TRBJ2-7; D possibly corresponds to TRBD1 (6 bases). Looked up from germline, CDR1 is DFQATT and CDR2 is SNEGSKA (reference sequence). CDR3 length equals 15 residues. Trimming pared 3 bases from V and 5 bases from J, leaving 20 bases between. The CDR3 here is CSARTFGQRRDEQYF. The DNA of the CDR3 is TGCAGTGCTAGGACTTTTGGACAGCGCCGGGACGAGCAGTACTTC.

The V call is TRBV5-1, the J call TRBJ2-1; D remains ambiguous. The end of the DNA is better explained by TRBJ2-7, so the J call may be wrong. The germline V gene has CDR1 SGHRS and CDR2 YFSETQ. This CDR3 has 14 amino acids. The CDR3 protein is CASSLESTDNEQYF. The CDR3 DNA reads TGCGCCAGCAGCTTGGAGTCGACCGACAATGAGCAGTACTTC.

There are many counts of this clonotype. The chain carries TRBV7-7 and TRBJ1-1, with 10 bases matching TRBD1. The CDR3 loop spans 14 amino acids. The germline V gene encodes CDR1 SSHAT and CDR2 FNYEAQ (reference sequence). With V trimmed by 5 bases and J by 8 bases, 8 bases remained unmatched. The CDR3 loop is CASSEGQGSAEAFF. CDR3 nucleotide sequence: TGTGCCAGCAGCGAGGGACAGGGGTCGGCCGAAGCTTTCTTT. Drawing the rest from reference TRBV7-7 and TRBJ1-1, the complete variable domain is GAGVSQSPRYKVTKRGQDVTLRCDPISSHATLYWYQQALGQGPEFLTYFNYEAQPDKSGLPSDRFSAERPEGSISTLTIQRTEQRDSAMYRCASSEGQGSAEAFFGQGTRLTVV.

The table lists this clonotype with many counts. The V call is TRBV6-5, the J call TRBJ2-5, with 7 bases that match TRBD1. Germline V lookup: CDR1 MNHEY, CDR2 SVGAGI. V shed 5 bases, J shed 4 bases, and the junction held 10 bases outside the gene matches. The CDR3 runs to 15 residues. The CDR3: CASSPPGTERETQYF. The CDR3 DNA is TGTGCCAGCAGTCCACCTGGGACAGAAAGAGAGACCCAGTACTTC.

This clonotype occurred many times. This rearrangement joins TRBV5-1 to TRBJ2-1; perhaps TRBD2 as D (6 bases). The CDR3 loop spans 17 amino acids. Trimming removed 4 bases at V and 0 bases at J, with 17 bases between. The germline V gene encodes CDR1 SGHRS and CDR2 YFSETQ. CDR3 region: CASSPTQGLRSYNEQFF. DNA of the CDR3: TGCGCCAGCAGCCCAACCCAGGGACTTCGCTCCTACAATGAGCAGTTCTTC. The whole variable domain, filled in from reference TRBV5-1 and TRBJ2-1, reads KAGVTQTPRYLIKTRGQQVTLSCSPISGHRSVSWYQQTPGQGLQFLFEYFSETQRNKGNFPGRFSGRQFSNSRSEMNVSTLELGDSALYLCASSPTQGLRSYNEQFFGPGTRLTVL.

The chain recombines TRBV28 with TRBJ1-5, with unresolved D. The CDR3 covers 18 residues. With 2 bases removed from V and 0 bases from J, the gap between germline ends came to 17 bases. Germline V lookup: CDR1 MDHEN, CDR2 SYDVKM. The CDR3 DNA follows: TGTGCCAGCAGTTTAAACCCCACACGGGGAAATAGCAATCAGCCCCAGCATTTT. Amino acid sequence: CASSLNPTRGNSNQPQHF.

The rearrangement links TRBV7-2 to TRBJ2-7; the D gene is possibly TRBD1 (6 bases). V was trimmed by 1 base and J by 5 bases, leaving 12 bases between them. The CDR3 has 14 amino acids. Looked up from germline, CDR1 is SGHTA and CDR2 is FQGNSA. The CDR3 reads CASSLGGRVDEQYF. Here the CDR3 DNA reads TGTGCCAGCAGCTTAGGGGGGCGCGTGGACGAGCAGTACTTC.

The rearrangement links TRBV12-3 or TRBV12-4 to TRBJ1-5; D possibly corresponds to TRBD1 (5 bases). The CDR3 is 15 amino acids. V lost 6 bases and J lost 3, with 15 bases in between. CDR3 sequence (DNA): TGTGCCAGCAGCCACGGGCAGGGCACCAATCAGCCCCAGCATTTT. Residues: CASSHGQGTNQPQHF.

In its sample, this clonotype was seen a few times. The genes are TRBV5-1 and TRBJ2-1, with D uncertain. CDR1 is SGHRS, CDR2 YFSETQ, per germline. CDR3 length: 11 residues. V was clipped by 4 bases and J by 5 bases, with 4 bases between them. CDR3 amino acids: CASSNHNEQFF. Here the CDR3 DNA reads TGCGCCAGCAGCAACCACAATGAGCAGTTCTTC.

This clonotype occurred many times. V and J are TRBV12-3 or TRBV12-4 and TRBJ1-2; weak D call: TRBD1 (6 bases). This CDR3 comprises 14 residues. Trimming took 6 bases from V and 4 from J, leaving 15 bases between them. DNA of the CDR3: TGTGCCAGCAGCCTCGGACAGTATGCCTATGGCTACACCTTC. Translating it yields CASSLGQYAYGYTF.

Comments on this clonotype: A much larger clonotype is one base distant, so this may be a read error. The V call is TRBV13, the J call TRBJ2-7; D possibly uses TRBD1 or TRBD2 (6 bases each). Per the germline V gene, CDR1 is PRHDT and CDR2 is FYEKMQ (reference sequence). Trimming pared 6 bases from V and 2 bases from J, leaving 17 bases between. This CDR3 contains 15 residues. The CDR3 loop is CASSWRGTGPYEQYV. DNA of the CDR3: TGTGCCAGCAGTTGGAGGGGGACGGGCCCCTACGAGCAGTACGTC.

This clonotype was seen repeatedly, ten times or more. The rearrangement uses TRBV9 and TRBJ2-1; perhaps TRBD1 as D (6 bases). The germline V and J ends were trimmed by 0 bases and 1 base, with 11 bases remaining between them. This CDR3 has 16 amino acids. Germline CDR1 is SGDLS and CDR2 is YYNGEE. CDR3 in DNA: TGTGCCAGCAGCGTAGGAACAGGGCCATCCTACAATGAGCAGTTCTTC. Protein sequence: CASSVGTGPSYNEQFF. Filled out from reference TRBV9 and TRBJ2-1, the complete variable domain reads DSGVTQTPKHLITATGQRVTLRCSPRSGDLSVYWYQQSLDQGLQFLIQYYNGEERAKGNILERFSAQQFPDLHSELNLSSLELGDSALYFCASSVGTGPSYNEQFFGPGTRLTVL.

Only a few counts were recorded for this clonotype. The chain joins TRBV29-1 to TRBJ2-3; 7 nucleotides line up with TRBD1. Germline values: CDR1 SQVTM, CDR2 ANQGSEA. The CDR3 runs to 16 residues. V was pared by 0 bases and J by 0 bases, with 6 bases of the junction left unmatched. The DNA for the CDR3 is TGCAGCGTTGAAGATCTGAAGGGGGCTAGCACAGATACGCAGTATTTT. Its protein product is CSVEDLKGASTDTQYF.

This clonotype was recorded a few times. The CDR3 sequence: CASSRGVMNTEAFF. The DNA for the CDR3 is TGCGCCAGCAGCCGAGGGGTGATGAACACTGAAGCTTTCTTT. The J gene is TRBJ1-1, the V gene TRBV5-1; possible D gene TRBD1, 5 bases. The germline CDR1 and CDR2 sequences are SGHRS and YFSETQ. Trimming left V 4 bases short and J 0 bases short, with 10 bases between. This CDR3 has 14 amino acids.

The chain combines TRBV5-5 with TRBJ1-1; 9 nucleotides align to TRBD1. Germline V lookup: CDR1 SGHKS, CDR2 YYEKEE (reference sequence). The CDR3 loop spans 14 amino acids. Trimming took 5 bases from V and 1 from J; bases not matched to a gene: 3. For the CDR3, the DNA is TGTGCCAGCAGGCGACAGGGGGGGAACACTGAAGCTTTCTTT. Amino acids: CASRRQGGNTEAFF.

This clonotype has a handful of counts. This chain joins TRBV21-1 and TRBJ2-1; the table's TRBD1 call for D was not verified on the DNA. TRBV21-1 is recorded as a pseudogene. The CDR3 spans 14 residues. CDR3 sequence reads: CASSARKKWNEQFF. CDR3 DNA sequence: TGTGCCAGCAGCGCCCGGAAAAAGTGGAATGAGCAGTTCTTC.

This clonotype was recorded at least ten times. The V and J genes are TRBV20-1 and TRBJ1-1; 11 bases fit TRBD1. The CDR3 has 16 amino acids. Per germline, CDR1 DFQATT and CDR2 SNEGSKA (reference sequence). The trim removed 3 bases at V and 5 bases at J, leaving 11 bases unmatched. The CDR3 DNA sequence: TGCAGTGCTAGGTTAATACCGGGACAGGGGGGAACTGAAGCTTTCTTT. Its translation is CSARLIPGQGGTEAFF.

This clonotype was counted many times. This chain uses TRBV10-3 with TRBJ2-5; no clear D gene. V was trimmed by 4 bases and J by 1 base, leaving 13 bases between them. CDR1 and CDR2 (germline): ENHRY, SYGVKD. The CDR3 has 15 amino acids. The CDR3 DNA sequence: TGTGCCATCAGTGTCTCGACTGGGCCCCAAGAGACCCAGTACTTC. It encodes CAISVSTGPQETQYF.

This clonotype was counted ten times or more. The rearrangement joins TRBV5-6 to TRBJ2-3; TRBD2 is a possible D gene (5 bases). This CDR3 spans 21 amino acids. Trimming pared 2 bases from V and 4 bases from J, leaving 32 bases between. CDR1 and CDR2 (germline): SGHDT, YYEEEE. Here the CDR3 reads CASSFDSLDSEGWLRADTQYF. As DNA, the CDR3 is TGTGCCAGCAGCTTTGACTCGTTGGACTCCGAAGGTTGGCTGCGCGCAGATACGCAGTATTTT.

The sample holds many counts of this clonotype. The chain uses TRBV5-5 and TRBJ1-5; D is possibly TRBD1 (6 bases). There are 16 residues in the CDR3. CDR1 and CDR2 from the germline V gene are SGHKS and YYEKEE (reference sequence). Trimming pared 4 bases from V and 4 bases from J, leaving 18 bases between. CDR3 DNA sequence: TGTGCCAGCAGCCCCCGACAGGCCGGCGTTAATCAGCCCCAGCATTTT. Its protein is CASSPRQAGVNQPQHF.